Sequencing of this T cell receptor (beta chain) was carried out in a study of blood T cell repertoires in COVID-19. V was clipped by 2 bases and J by 8 bases; unmatched bases: 13. The CDR3 consists of 16 residues. The germline gives CDR1 GTSNPN, CDR2 SVGIG (reference sequence). Source study methods: Scientists estimated how many nucleated cells there were by amplifying reference gene primers. Some clones are missing from TCRdb's copy, which holds only in-frame ones; the method was immunoSEQ multiplex PCR. The V and J calls and the clone size are those of that table, but D and trimming were determined from the DNA. The data hold about 100,000 clones, with about nine tenths observed a single time.

The sequenced sample was peripheral blood. V gene TRBV30 combines with J gene TRBJ1-4; 8 nucleotides match TRBD1. The TCR sequence derives from a woman aged 30 to 39 with acute or convalescent COVID-19. This CDR3 is CAWSLVPGQGKEKLFF. The CDR3 DNA is TGTGCCTGGAGTCTCGTCCCCGGACAGGGAAAGGAAAAACTGTTTTTT.